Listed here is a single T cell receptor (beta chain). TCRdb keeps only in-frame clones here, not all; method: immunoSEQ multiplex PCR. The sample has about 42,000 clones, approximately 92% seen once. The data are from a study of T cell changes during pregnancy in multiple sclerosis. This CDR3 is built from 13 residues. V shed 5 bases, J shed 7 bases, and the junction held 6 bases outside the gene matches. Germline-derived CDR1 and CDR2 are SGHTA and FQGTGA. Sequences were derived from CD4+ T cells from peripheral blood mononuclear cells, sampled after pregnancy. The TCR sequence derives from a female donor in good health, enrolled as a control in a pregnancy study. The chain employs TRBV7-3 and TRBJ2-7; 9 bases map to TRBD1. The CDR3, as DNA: TGTGCCAGCAGCCCCCGGACAGGGGAAGAGCAGTACTTC. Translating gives CASSPRTGEEQYF. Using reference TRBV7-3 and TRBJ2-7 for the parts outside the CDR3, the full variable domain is GAGVSQTPSNKVTEKGKYVELRCDPISGHTALYWYRQSLGQGPEFLIYFQGTGAADDSGLPNDRFFAVRPEGSVSTLKIQRTERGDSAVYLCASSPRTGEEQYFGPGTRLTVT.